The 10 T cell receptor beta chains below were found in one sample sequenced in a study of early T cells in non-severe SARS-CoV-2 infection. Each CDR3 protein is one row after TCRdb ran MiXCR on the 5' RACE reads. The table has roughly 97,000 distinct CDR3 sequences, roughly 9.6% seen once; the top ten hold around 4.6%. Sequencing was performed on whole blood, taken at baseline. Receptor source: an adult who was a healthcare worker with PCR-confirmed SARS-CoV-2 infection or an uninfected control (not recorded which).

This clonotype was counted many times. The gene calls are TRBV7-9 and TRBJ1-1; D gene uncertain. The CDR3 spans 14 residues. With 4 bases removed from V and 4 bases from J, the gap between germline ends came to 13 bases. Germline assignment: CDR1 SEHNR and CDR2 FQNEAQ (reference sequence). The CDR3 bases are TGTGCCAGCAGCTCAAGCGGGGAGAGCACTGAAGCTTTCTTT. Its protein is CASSSSGESTEAFF. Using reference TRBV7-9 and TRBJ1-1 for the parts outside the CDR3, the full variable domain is DTGVSQNPRHKITKRGQNVTFRCDPISEHNRLYWYRQTLGQGPEFLTYFQNEAQLEKSRLLSDRFSAERPKGSFSTLEIQRTEQGDSAMYLCASSSSGESTEAFFGQGTRLTVV.

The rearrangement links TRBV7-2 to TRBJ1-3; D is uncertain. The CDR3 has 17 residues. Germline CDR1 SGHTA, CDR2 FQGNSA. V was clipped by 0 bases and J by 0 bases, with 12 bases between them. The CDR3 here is CASSLAAASISGNTIYF. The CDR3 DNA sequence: TGTGCCAGCAGCTTAGCCGCGGCTTCTATCTCTGGAAACACCATATATTTT.

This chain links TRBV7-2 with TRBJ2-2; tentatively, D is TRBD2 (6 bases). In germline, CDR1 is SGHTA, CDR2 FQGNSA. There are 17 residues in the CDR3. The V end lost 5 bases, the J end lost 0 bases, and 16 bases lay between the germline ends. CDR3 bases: TGTGCCAGCAGCCTCCACCCACTAGCAACGAACACCGGGGAGCTGTTTTTT. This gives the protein CASSLHPLATNTGELFF.

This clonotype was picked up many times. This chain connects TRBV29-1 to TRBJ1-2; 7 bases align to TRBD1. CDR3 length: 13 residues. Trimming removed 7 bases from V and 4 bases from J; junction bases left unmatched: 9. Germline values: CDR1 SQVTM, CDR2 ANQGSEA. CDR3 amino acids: CSARGGRSYGYTF. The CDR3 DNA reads TGCAGCGCCAGGGGGGGACGCTCCTATGGCTACACCTTC.

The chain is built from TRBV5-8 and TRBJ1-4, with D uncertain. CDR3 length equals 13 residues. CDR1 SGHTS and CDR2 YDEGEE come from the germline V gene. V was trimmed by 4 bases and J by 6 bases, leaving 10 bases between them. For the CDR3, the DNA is TGTGCCAGCAGCCGGAGGGTTGATGAAAAACTGTTTTTT. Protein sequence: CASSRRVDEKLFF. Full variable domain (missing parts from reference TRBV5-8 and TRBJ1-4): EAGVTQSPTHLIKTRGQQATLRCSPISGHTSVYWYQQALGLGLQFLLWYDEGEERNRGNFPPRFSGRQFPNYSSELNVNALELEDSALYLCASSRRVDEKLFFGSGTQLSVL.

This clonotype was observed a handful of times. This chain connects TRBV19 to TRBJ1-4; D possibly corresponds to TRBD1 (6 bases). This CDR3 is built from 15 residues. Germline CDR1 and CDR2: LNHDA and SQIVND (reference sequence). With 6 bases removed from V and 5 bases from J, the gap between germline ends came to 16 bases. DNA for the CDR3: TGTGCCAGTAGCCTACGACAGGATCGGAATGAAAAACTGTTTTTT. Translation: CASSLRQDRNEKLFF.

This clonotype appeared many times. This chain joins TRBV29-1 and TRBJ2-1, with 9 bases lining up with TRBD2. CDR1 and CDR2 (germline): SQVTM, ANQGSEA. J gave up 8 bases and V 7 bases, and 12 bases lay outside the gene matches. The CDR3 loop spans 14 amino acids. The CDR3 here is CSAPKLTSGDEQFF. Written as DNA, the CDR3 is TGCAGCGCCCCTAAATTGACTAGCGGAGATGAGCAGTTCTTC.

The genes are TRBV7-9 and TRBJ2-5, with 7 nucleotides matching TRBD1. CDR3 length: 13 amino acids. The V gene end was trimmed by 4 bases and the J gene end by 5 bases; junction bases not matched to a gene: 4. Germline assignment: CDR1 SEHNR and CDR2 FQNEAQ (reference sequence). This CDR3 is CASSSDRDETQYF. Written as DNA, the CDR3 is TGTGCCAGCAGCTCAGACAGGGATGAGACCCAGTACTTC.

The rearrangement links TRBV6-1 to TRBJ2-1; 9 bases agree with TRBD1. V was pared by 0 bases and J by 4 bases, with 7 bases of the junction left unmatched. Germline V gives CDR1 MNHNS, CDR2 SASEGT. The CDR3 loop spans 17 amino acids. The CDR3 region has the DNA TGTGCCAGCAGTGAAGCGCACGGGACAGGGACGTACAATGAGCAGTTCTTC. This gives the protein CASSEAHGTGTYNEQFF.

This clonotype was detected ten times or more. The DNA for the CDR3 is TGCAGTGCTAGAGAGGTCCAATCCTACGAGCAGTACTTC. It yields the protein CSAREVQSYEQYF. The rearrangement joins TRBV20-1 to TRBJ2-7, with D unresolved. V lost 0 bases and J 1 base, leaving 7 bases between the germline ends. Germline-derived CDR1 and CDR2 are DFQATT and SNEGSKA (reference sequence). The CDR3 runs to 13 residues.